This TCR beta chain was sequenced during a study of regulatory T cells in long-lasting Graves disease. This clonotype is a singleton in its sample. Construction of the TCR beta libraries employed iRepertoire HTBI primers in conjunction with Arm-PCR of CDR3 regions. TCRdb re-called the multiplex PCR reads through MiXCR, storing one row per CDR3 protein. The data show a few hundred thousand distinct CDR3 sequences, 20% to 25% seen once. Time point specified: newly diagnosed GD, antithyroid drugs for less than 3 months. From RNA extracted from PBMCs, the TCR library was made. V shed 5 bases and J shed 3 bases, with 17 bases lying between them. Germline CDR1 is SGHTA and CDR2 is FQGNSA. The CDR3 covers 15 residues.

The receptor was isolated from a female donor with Graves disease. Sequencing was performed on peripheral blood mononuclear cells (PBMCs), taken at new diagnosis, from a patient treated with antithyroid drugs. The V gene is TRBV7-2, the J gene TRBJ2-7; weak D call: TRBD1 (6 bases). CDR3 protein: CASSPTSTGGYEQYF. CDR3 DNA sequence: TGTGCCAGCAGCCCCACCTCGACAGGTGGCTACGAGCAGTACTTC.